The clone carrying this T cell receptor (beta chain) was detected only a few times. Its antigen is unknown. With 6 bases clipped from V and 0 bases from J, the junction kept 6 bases outside the gene matches. The CDR3 consists of 17 residues. Germline V lookup: CDR1 MNHNS, CDR2 SASEGT. The data stem from a study of regulatory T cells in long-lasting Graves disease. Combining iRepertoire HTBI primers with Arm-PCR of CDR3 regions, the authors built TCR beta libraries. Study processing details: Looking across samples, the authors found 55 to 80 TRBV and 14 to 15 TRBJ segments. Each CDR3 protein is one row after TCRdb ran MiXCR on the multiplex PCR reads. The V and J calls come from TCRdb's annotation, not from the publication. Of about 620,000 distinct CDR3 sequences listed, approximately 15% are singletons. The time point denotes: newly diagnosed GD, antithyroid drugs for less than 3 months. TCR sequences were obtained from RNA taken from PBMCs.

Study observations and caveats: Limited samples may have lowered accuracy.

The same data also contributed to another study, on T cells in Graves' hyperthyroidism and ophthalmopathy.

This specimen consisted of peripheral blood mononuclear cells (PBMCs), obtained at new diagnosis, from a patient treated with antithyroid drugs. The rearrangement uses TRBV6-1 and TRBJ2-2; 11 nucleotides line up with TRBD2. The TCR sequence derives from a woman aged 25 to 39 with Graves disease. DNA for the CDR3: TGTGCCAGCAGAGGACTAGCGGGTTTCGCGAACACCGGGGAGCTGTTTTTT. As protein: CASRGLAGFANTGELFF.